The TCR beta chain under discussion was sequenced for a study of CD8+ T cells in alopecia areata. Treatment of the sample: oral pan-JAK inhibitor, 5-10 mg twice daily. Study-wide results and caveats: Tofacitinib significantly decreased scalp clonality and expanded CD8+ clones among top 100.

In each case, RNA was isolated and then reverse transcribed into cDNA as the sequencing template. Assay: immunoSEQ multiplex PCR; the TCRdb copy retains only in-frame clones and omits some. The data show 170,000 or so clones, roughly 61% seen once. This clone occurred a few times. The antigen remains undetermined. The receptor's source is a human donor with alopecia areata. The sample here was CD8+ T cells sorted from blood, taken at week 24, from a patient treated with tofacitinib.

DNA of the CDR3: TGCAGCGCCCCCGGGACAGGCACCCCGAACTATGGCTACACCTTC. Amino acids: CSAPGTGTPNYGYTF. This chain connects TRBV29-1 to TRBJ1-2, with TRBD1 identical over 8 bases. The trim removed 7 bases at V and 2 bases at J, leaving 12 bases unmatched. Per the germline V gene, CDR1 is SQVTM and CDR2 is ANQGSEA. There are 15 residues in the CDR3.